The 24 T cell receptor beta chains below were found in one sample sequenced in a study of blood T cell repertoires in COVID-19. Libraries were prepared by immunoSEQ multiplex PCR; TCRdb keeps only in-frame clonotypes and omits some of them. Altogether about 190,000 clones are present, about 80% being singletons, with the ten largest covering approximately 26%. The source material was peripheral blood. The receptors were sampled from a woman in her 70s with acute or convalescent COVID-19.

The chain recombines TRBV11-1 with TRBJ2-3; perhaps TRBD1 as D (5 bases). Trimming removed 5 bases at V and 1 base at J, with 16 bases between. This CDR3 spans 16 amino acids. Germline V gene data show CDR1 as SGHAT and CDR2 as FQDESV (reference sequence). The CDR3 reads CASSPRTQGGTDTQYF. The CDR3, as DNA: TGTGCCAGCAGCCCTCGGACCCAAGGGGGCACAGATACGCAGTATTTT.

In its sample, this clone was seen once. The chain employs TRBV7-9 and TRBJ2-7; 8 nucleotides align to TRBD1. The CDR3 contains 16 residues. J lost 0 bases, V lost 4 bases, and 8 bases had no gene match. Germline lookup yields CDR1 SEHNR and CDR2 FQNEAQ (reference sequence). The CDR3 sequence: CASSSGTGAISYEQYF. CDR3 bases: TGTGCCAGCAGCTCCGGGACAGGAGCAATCTCCTACGAGCAGTACTTC.

The rearrangement uses TRBV7-9 and TRBJ1-1; 10 bases agree with TRBD1. Germline lookup yields CDR1 SEHNR and CDR2 FQNEAQ (reference sequence). The CDR3 runs to 14 residues. The V gene end was trimmed by 5 bases and the J gene end by 4 bases; junction bases not matched to a gene: 4. CDR3 nucleotides: TGTGCCAGCAGCCCCGGGACAGGGGTCACTGAAGCTTTCTTT. Translation: CASSPGTGVTEAFF. Full variable domain (missing parts from reference TRBV7-9 and TRBJ1-1): DTGVSQNPRHKITKRGQNVTFRCDPISEHNRLYWYRQTLGQGPEFLTYFQNEAQLEKSRLLSDRFSAERPKGSFSTLEIQRTEQGDSAMYLCASSPGTGVTEAFFGQGTRLTVV.

This clone was observed many times. V and J are TRBV2 and TRBJ2-1, with 11 bases aligning to TRBD2. Looked up from germline, CDR1 is SNHLY and CDR2 is FYNNEI. Unmatched junction bases numbered 11, after V lost 9 bases and J lost 10 bases. The CDR3 spans 14 residues. The CDR3 here is CASTMTSGALEQFF. Written as DNA, the CDR3 is TGTGCCAGTACTATGACTAGCGGGGCCCTGGAGCAGTTCTTC.

The chain links TRBV5-1 to TRBJ2-5, with TRBD2 matching 7 bases. With 4 bases clipped from V and 5 bases from J, the junction kept 5 bases outside the gene matches. CDR1 SGHRS and CDR2 YFSETQ come from the germline V gene. The CDR3 covers 13 residues. The CDR3 DNA reads TGCGCCAGCAGCGCGGGGGACCGGGAGACCCAGTACTTC. Its translation: CASSAGDRETQYF. The entire variable domain, with the rest obtained from reference TRBV5-1 and TRBJ2-5, is as follows: KAGVTQTPRYLIKTRGQQVTLSCSPISGHRSVSWYQQTPGQGLQFLFEYFSETQRNKGNFPGRFSGRQFSNSRSEMNVSTLELGDSALYLCASSAGDRETQYFGPGTRLLVL.

The chain joins TRBV7-8 to TRBJ2-7; 8 positions agree with TRBD2. J gave up 4 bases and V 11 bases, and 10 bases lay outside the gene matches. Germline CDR1 SGHVS, CDR2 FQNEAQ. CDR3 length: 13 amino acids. The DNA of the CDR3 is TGTGCCTGCGCGGCCCGCGGGAGGTACGAGCAGTACTTC. It specifies CACAARGRYEQYF.

The V and J genes are TRBV7-6 and TRBJ2-7; 8 bases fit TRBD2. Germline assignment: CDR1 SGHVS and CDR2 FNYEAQ. CDR3 length: 16 residues. The trim removed 1 base at V and 2 bases at J, leaving 7 bases unmatched. This chain's CDR3 is CASSLGLAGLTYEQYF. The CDR3 DNA reads TGTGCCAGCAGCTTAGGGCTAGCGGGCCTAACCTACGAGCAGTACTTC.

This clone appeared a single time. The chain's CDR3 is CASSPTGQGNTGELFF. In DNA, the CDR3 is TGTGCCAGCTCACCTACAGGACAGGGGAACACCGGGGAGCTGTTTTTT. The genes are TRBV18 and TRBJ2-2; the match to TRBD1 covers 8 bases. Trimming took 3 bases from V and 1 from J; bases not matched to a gene: 4. The CDR3 contains 16 residues. Per germline, CDR1 KGHSH and CDR2 LQKENI.

This clone came up a few times. CDR3: CACRRGPGETQYF. The CDR3 DNA is TGTGCCTGCCGACGGGGTCCTGGGGAGACCCAGTACTTC. The gene calls are TRBV30 and TRBJ2-5; a weak D match, TRBD2 (5 bases). There are 13 residues in the CDR3. The V end was cut by 6 bases, the J end by 5 bases, with 16 bases between. Germline lookup yields CDR1 GTSNPN and CDR2 SVGIG (reference sequence).

This clone turned up a few times. V gene TRBV5-1 combines with J gene TRBJ2-2; 8 bases align to TRBD2. The V and J ends lost 7 bases and 4 bases, in that order; junction bases with no gene match: 9. The CDR3 consists of 15 residues. Germline assignment: CDR1 SGHRS and CDR2 YFSETQ. The CDR3 DNA sequence: TGCGCCAGCGGGGATCGGGAGGGGAGCACCGGGGAGCTGTTTTTT. It encodes CASGDREGSTGELFF.

This clone appeared a few times. The V call is TRBV5-6, the J call TRBJ1-1, with 9 bases fitting TRBD1. V shed 5 bases and J 6 bases; nucleotides not matched to a gene: 8. Germline loops: CDR1 SGHDT, CDR2 YYEEEE. This CDR3 has 14 residues. The CDR3 protein is CASSLRTGVAEAFF. The CDR3 DNA sequence: TGTGCCAGCAGTCTCCGGACAGGGGTAGCTGAAGCTTTCTTT.

In this sample, this clone turned up once. This sequence joins TRBV4-2 and TRBJ2-1; TRBD1 might be the D (6 bases). CDR3 length equals 14 residues. V dropped 4 bases and J dropped 6 bases, with 13 bases sitting between them. The germline gives CDR1 LGHNA, CDR2 YNFKEQ. CDR3 residues: CASSPGEWVNEQFF. As DNA, the CDR3 is TGTGCCAGCAGCCCAGGGGAGTGGGTCAATGAGCAGTTCTTC.

The chain recombines TRBV3-1 (or the pseudogene TRBV3-2) with TRBJ2-5, with 7 bases fitting TRBD2. This CDR3 region has 16 residues. Per germline, CDR1 LGHDT and CDR2 YNNKEL (reference sequence). Trimming cost V 0 bases and J 2 bases; bases outside gene matches: 6. The CDR3 sequence: CASSQDPTSVQETQYF. CDR3 DNA sequence: TGTGCCAGCAGCCAAGATCCAACTAGCGTTCAAGAGACCCAGTACTTC.

The chain uses TRBV5-1 and TRBJ1-5; TRBD1 agrees at 7 bases. The CDR3 sequence is 15 residues long. CDR1 SGHRS and CDR2 YFSETQ come from the germline V gene. Trimming cost V 2 bases and J 0 bases; bases outside gene matches: 2. The DNA of the CDR3 is TGCGCCAGCAGCTTCACAGGGGCTAGCAATCAGCCCCAGCATTTT. Translating gives CASSFTGASNQPQHF.

The chain joins TRBV5-1 to TRBJ2-5; D perhaps matches TRBD2 (6 bases). The CDR3 sequence is 15 residues long. Germline loops: CDR1 SGHRS, CDR2 YFSETQ. V was trimmed by 0 bases and J by 5 bases, leaving 14 bases between them. The DNA of the CDR3 is TGCGCCAGCAGCTTGGGCGGGTGGAGCGGGGAGACCCAGTACTTC. This sequence encodes CASSLGGWSGETQYF. The full variable domain, in which reference TRBV5-1 and TRBJ2-5 provide the parts outside the CDR3, is KAGVTQTPRYLIKTRGQQVTLSCSPISGHRSVSWYQQTPGQGLQFLFEYFSETQRNKGNFPGRFSGRQFSNSRSEMNVSTLELGDSALYLCASSLGGWSGETQYFGPGTRLLVL.

This clone was seen only a few times. The chain links TRBV3-1 (or the pseudogene TRBV3-2) to TRBJ2-2, with D tentatively TRBD1 (7 bases). The CDR3 has 15 amino acids. Trimming cost V 4 bases and J 3 bases, with 12 bases left between them. From germline, CDR1 is LGHDT and CDR2 YNNKEL (reference sequence). CDR3 bases: TGTGCCAGCAGCCTCAGGGGGACTCACACCGGGGAGCTGTTTTTT. This translates into CASSLRGTHTGELFF.

The chain employs TRBV18 and TRBJ2-5; TRBD1 matches 7 bases. Germline V CDR1 and CDR2: KGHSH, LQKENI. The CDR3 length is 13 residues. The V and J ends lost 3 bases and 5 bases, in that order; junction bases with no gene match: 3. CDR3 in amino acids: CASSPGRGETQYF. In nucleotides, the CDR3 is TGTGCCAGCTCACCGGGCAGGGGGGAGACCCAGTACTTC. The whole variable domain, remainder taken from reference TRBV18 and TRBJ2-5, is NAGVMQNPRHLVRRRGQEARLRCSPMKGHSHVYWYRQLPEEGLKFMVYLQKENIIDESGMPKERFSAEFPKEGPSILRIQQVVRGDSAAYFCASSPGRGETQYFGPGTRLLVL.

The V and J genes are TRBV14 and TRBJ2-7; TRBD2 matches at 15 bases. The CDR3 length is 18 residues. Losses at the gene ends were 6 bases for V and 1 base for J; bases not matched to a gene: 10. Germline assignment: CDR1 SGHDN and CDR2 FVKESK. The CDR3 protein is CASSPRTSGRAWSYEQYF. The DNA for the CDR3 is TGTGCCAGCAGTCCCAGGACTAGCGGGAGGGCCTGGTCCTACGAGCAGTACTTC.

The chain carries TRBV2 and TRBJ2-1; D ambiguous. V was shortened by 10 bases and J by 4 bases, with 8 bases between the two germline ends. Germline loops: CDR1 SNHLY, CDR2 FYNNEI. This CDR3 spans 11 amino acids. This CDR3 is CATSLYNEQFF. CDR3 coding DNA: TGTGCCACCTCACTATACAATGAGCAGTTCTTC.

The V gene is TRBV13, the J gene TRBJ1-1, with 7 bases that match TRBD1. This CDR3 has 16 amino acids. Losses at the gene ends were 4 bases for V and 0 bases for J; bases not matched to a gene: 8. The germline V gene has CDR1 PRHDT and CDR2 FYEKMQ (reference sequence). CDR3 loop: CASSWAWGQMNTEAFF. CDR3 DNA sequence: TGTGCCAGCAGCTGGGCCTGGGGACAGATGAACACTGAAGCTTTCTTT.

The J gene is TRBJ1-3, the V gene TRBV5-5; tentative D call: TRBD1 (5 bases). This CDR3 region has 15 residues. Trimming took off 3 bases at V and 4 bases at J, with 14 bases between the two ends. Germline V gene lookup returns CDR1 SGHKS and CDR2 YYEKEE (reference sequence). CDR3 DNA: TGTGCCAGCAGCTATGGACCAGGGTCCGGAAACACCATATATTTT. It encodes CASSYGPGSGNTIYF. The variable domain in full, with the rest retrieved from reference TRBV5-5 and TRBJ1-3, is DAGVTQSPTHLIKTRGQQVTLRCSPISGHKSVSWYQQVLGQGPQFIFQYYEKEERGRGNFPDRFSARQFPNYSSELNVNALLLGDSALYLCASSYGPGSGNTIYFGEGSWLTVV.

DNA of the CDR3: TGTGCCAGCGGAGAACGATGGACAGAATACAATGAGCAGTTCTTC. Amino acid sequence: CASGERWTEYNEQFF. V gene TRBV6-5 combines with J gene TRBJ2-1, with a weak D call TRBD1 (6 bases). The germline V and J ends were trimmed by 8 bases and 4 bases, with 18 bases remaining between them. The CDR3 totals 15 residues. Germline V gives CDR1 MNHEY, CDR2 SVGAGI.

V and J are TRBV3-1 (or the pseudogene TRBV3-2) and TRBJ1-6; D might be TRBD1 (6 bases). CDR1 is LGHDT and CDR2 is YNNKEL in the germline V gene (reference sequence). This CDR3 contains 13 residues. The V end was cut by 4 bases, the J end by 10 bases, with 11 bases between. The CDR3 sequence: CASSPGVQSPLHF. In nucleotides, the CDR3 is TGTGCCAGCAGCCCAGGGGTTCAATCACCCCTCCACTTT.

The V call is TRBV5-8, the J call TRBJ2-7; no firm D call. The CDR3 length is 11 residues. The germline CDR1 and CDR2 sequences are SGHTS and YDEGEE. Trimming shortened V by 4 bases and J by 5 bases, and 7 bases separated the two germline ends. This CDR3 is CASSPLHEQYF. DNA for the CDR3: TGTGCCAGCAGCCCGCTACACGAGCAGTACTTC.